The source of this TCR beta chain is a study of beta chain features in type 1 diabetes. Of the isolated RNA, all was reverse transcribed, and so the sequenced material was expressed TCRB transcripts. The method was immunoSEQ multiplex PCR; TCRdb's version includes in-frame clones alone and lacks a portion of them. In the table there are about 650,000 clones, over 10% of which are singletons. The CDR3 length is 14 residues. Germline V gene data show CDR1 as SEHNR and CDR2 as FQNEAQ (reference sequence). The ends were cut back, 2 bases at V and 0 bases at J, with 8 bases in the middle. Concerning this clone itself: What it binds is not known.

The study, taken as a whole, reports: In all four CD4+ subsets, TCRB CDR3 length was significantly, moderately reduced in type 1 diabetes. Whatever favoring of shorter templates PCR might show would apply equally to patients and controls.

This sequence was found in a man between 25 and 39 years old with type 1 diabetes. The specimen sequenced was naive CD4+ T cells from blood. The V call is TRBV7-9, the J call TRBJ2-7, with a tentative D call TRBD2 (5 bases). The CDR3 protein is CASSLRAGSYEQYF. The CDR3 nucleotides read TGTGCCAGCAGCTTACGGGCGGGCTCCTACGAGCAGTACTTC.